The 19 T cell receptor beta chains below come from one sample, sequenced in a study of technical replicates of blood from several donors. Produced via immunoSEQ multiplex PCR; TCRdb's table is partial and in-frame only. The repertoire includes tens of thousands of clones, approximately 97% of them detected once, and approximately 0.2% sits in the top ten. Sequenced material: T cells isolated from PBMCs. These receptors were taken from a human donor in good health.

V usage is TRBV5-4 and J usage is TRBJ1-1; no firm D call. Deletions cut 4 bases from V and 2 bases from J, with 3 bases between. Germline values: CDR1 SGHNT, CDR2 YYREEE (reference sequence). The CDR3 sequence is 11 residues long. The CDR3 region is CASSPNTEAFF. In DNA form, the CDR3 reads TGTGCCAGCAGCCCTAACACTGAAGCTTTCTTT.

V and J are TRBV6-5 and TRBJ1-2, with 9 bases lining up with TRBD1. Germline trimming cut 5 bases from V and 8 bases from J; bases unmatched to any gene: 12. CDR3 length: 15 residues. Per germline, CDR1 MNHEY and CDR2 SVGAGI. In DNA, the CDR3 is TGTGCCAGCAGTCCCATCGGACAGGGGTACGACGGCTACACCTTC. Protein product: CASSPIGQGYDGYTF.

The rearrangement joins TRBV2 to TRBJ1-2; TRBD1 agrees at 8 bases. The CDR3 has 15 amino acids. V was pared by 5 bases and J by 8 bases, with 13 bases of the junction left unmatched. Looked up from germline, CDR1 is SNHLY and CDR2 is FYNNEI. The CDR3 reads CASSNARTGKFGYTF. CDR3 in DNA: TGTGCCAGCAGTAATGCCCGGACAGGGAAGTTCGGCTACACCTTC.

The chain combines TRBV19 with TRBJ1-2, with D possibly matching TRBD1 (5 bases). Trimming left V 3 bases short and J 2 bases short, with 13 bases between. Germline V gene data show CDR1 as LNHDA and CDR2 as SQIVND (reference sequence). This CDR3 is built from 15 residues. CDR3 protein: CASSINQGTNYGYTF. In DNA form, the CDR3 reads TGTGCCAGTAGTATTAACCAGGGAACGAACTATGGCTACACCTTC. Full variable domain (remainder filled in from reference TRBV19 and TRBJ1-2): DGGITQSPKYLFRKEGQNVTLSCEQNLNHDAMYWYRQDPGQGLRLIYYSQIVNDFQKGDIAEGYSVSREKKESFPLTVTSAQKNPTAFYLCASSINQGTNYGYTFGSGTRLTVV.

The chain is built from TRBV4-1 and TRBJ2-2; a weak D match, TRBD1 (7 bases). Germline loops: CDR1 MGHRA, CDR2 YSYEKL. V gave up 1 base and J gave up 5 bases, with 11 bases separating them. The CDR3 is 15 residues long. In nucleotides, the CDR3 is TGCGCCAGCAGCCAAGCAGGGGGGTGGACCGGGGAGCTGTTTTTT. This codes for CASSQAGGWTGELFF.

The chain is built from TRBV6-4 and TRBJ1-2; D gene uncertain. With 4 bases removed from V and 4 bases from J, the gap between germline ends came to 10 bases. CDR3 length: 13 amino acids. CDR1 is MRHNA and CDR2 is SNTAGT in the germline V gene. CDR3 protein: CASSAGVGYGYTF. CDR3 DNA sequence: TGTGCCAGCAGTGCCGGGGTCGGCTATGGCTACACCTTC.

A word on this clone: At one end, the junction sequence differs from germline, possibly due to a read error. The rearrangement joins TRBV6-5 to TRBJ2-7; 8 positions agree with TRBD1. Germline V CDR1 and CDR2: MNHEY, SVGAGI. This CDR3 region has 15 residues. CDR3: CASSPADSGTGSWDF. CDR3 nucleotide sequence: TGTGCCAGCAGCCCAGCCGACTCCGGGACAGGTTCCTGGGACTTC.

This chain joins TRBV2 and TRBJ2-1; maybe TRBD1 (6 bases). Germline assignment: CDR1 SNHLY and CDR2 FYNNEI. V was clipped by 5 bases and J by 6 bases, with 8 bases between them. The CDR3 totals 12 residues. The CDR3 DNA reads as TGTGCCAGCAGTATGGACAGCAATGAGCAGTTCTTC. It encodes CASSMDSNEQFF.

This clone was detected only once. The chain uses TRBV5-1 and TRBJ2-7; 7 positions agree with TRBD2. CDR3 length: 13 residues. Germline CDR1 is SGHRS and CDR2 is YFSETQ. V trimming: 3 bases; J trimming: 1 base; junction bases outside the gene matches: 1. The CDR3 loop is CASSWDYSYEQYF. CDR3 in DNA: TGCGCCAGCAGCTGGGACTATTCCTACGAGCAGTACTTC.

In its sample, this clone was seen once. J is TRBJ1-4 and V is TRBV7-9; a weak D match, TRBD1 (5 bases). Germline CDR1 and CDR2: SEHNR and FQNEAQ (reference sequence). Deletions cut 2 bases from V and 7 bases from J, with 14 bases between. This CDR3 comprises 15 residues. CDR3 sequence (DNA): TGTGCCAGCAGCTTATTATCCAGGGCAGGTGAAAAACTGTTTTTT. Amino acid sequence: CASSLLSRAGEKLFF.

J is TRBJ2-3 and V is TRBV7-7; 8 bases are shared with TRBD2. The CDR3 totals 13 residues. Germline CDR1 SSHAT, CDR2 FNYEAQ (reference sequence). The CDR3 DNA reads TGTGCTAGCGGGGCTTTAAGCACAGATACGCAGTATTTT. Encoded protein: CASGALSTDTQYF.

The CDR3 DNA reads as TGTGCCAGCAGCACCCACAGGGGAGAAGGAAACACCATATATTTT. Its protein product is CASSTHRGEGNTIYF. The chain is built from TRBV11-3 and TRBJ1-3; TRBD1 agrees at 7 bases. The CDR3 loop spans 15 amino acids. Trimming cost V 5 bases and J 4 bases; bases outside gene matches: 8. The germline CDR1 and CDR2 sequences are SGHNT and YENEEA.

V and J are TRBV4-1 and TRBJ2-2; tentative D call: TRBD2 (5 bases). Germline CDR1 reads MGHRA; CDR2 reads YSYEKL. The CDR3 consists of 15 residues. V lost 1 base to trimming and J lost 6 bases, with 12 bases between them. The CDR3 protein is CASSQGADFAGELFF. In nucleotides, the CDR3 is TGCGCCAGCAGCCAAGGGGCGGACTTTGCCGGGGAGCTGTTTTTT.

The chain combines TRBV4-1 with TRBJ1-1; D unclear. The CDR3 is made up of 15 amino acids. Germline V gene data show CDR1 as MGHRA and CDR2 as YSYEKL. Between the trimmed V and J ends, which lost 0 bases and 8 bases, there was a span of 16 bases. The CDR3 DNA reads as TGCGCCAGCAGCCAAGACAGGCCCGAGTCTTCAGAAGCTTTCTTT. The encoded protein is CASSQDRPESSEAFF.

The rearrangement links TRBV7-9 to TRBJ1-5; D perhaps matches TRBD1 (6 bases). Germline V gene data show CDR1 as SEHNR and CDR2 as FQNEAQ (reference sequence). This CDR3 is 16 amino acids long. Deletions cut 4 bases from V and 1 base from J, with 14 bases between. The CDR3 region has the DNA TGTGCCAGCAGCTCTGAAGAACAGGGCAGCAATCAGCCCCAGCATTTT. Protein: CASSSEEQGSNQPQHF.

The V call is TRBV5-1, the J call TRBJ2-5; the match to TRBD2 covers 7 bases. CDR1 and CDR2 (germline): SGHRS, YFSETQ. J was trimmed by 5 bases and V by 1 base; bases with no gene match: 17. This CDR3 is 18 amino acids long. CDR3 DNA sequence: TGCGCCAGCAGCTTGTGGGTTGAGCGGGAAAGCGGTAGGGAGACCCAGTACTTC. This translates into CASSLWVERESGRETQYF.

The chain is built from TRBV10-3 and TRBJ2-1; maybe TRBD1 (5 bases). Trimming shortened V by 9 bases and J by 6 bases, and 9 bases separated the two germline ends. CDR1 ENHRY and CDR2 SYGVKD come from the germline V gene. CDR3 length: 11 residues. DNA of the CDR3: TGTGCCATTGGGCAGGGCAATGAGCAGTTCTTC. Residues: CAIGQGNEQFF.

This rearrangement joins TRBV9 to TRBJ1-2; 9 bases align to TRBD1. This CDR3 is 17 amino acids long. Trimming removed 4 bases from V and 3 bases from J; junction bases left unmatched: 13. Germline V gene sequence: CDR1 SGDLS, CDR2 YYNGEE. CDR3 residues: CASSLGTGLRNYYGYTF. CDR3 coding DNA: TGTGCCAGCAGCCTCGGGACAGGGCTTAGGAACTACTATGGCTACACCTTC.

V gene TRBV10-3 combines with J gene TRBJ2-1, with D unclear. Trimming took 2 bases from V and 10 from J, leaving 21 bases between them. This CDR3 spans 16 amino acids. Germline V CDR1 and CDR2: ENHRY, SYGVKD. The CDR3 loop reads CAISEPSTQRSREQFF. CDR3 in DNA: TGTGCCATCAGTGAGCCAAGTACCCAGAGGAGCCGGGAGCAGTTCTTC.